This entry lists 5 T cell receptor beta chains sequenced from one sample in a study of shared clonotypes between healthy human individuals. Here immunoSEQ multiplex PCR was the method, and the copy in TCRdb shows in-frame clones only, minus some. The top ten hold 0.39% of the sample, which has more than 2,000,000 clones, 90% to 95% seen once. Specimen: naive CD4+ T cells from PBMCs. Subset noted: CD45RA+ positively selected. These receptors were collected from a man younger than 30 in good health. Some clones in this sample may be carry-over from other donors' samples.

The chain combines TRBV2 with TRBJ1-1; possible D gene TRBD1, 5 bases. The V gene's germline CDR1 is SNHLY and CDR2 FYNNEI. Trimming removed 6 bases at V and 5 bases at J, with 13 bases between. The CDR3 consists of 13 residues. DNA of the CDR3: TGTGCCAGCAGGGGGGGGTTGTTAACTGAAGCTTTCTTT. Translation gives CASRGGLLTEAFF.

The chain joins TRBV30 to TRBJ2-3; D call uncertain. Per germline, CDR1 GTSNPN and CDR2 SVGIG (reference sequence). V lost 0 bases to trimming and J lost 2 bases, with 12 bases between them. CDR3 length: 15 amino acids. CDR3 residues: CAWSVGLTDTDTQYF. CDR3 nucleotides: TGTGCCTGGAGTGTCGGGTTGACTGACACAGATACGCAGTATTTT. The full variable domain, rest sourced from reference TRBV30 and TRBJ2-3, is SQTIHQWPATLVQPVGSPLSLECTVEGTSNPNLYWYRQAAGRGLQLLFYSVGIGQISSEVPQNLSASRPQDRQFILSSKKLLLSDSGFYLCAWSVGLTDTDTQYFGPGTRLTVL.

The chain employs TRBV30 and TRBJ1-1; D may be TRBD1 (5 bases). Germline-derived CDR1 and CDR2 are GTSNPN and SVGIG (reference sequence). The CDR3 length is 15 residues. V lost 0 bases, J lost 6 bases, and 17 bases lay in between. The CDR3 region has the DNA TGTGCCTGGAGTGTACTTGGGGCGGATGGGCCTGAAGCTTTCTTT. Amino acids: CAWSVLGADGPEAFF.

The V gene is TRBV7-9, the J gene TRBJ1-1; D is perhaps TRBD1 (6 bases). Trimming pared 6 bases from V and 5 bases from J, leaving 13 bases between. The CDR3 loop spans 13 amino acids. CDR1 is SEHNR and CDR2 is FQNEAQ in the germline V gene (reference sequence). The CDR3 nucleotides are TGTGCCAGCAGGTTGACAGGCGAAACTGAAGCTTTCTTT. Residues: CASRLTGETEAFF.

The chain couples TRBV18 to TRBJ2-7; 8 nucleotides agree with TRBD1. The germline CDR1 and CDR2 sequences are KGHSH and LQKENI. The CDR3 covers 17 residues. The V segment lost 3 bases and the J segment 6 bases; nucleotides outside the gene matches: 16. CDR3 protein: CASSPFSMTGELGEQYF. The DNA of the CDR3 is TGTGCCAGCTCACCGTTCTCAATGACAGGGGAGCTGGGCGAGCAGTACTTC.